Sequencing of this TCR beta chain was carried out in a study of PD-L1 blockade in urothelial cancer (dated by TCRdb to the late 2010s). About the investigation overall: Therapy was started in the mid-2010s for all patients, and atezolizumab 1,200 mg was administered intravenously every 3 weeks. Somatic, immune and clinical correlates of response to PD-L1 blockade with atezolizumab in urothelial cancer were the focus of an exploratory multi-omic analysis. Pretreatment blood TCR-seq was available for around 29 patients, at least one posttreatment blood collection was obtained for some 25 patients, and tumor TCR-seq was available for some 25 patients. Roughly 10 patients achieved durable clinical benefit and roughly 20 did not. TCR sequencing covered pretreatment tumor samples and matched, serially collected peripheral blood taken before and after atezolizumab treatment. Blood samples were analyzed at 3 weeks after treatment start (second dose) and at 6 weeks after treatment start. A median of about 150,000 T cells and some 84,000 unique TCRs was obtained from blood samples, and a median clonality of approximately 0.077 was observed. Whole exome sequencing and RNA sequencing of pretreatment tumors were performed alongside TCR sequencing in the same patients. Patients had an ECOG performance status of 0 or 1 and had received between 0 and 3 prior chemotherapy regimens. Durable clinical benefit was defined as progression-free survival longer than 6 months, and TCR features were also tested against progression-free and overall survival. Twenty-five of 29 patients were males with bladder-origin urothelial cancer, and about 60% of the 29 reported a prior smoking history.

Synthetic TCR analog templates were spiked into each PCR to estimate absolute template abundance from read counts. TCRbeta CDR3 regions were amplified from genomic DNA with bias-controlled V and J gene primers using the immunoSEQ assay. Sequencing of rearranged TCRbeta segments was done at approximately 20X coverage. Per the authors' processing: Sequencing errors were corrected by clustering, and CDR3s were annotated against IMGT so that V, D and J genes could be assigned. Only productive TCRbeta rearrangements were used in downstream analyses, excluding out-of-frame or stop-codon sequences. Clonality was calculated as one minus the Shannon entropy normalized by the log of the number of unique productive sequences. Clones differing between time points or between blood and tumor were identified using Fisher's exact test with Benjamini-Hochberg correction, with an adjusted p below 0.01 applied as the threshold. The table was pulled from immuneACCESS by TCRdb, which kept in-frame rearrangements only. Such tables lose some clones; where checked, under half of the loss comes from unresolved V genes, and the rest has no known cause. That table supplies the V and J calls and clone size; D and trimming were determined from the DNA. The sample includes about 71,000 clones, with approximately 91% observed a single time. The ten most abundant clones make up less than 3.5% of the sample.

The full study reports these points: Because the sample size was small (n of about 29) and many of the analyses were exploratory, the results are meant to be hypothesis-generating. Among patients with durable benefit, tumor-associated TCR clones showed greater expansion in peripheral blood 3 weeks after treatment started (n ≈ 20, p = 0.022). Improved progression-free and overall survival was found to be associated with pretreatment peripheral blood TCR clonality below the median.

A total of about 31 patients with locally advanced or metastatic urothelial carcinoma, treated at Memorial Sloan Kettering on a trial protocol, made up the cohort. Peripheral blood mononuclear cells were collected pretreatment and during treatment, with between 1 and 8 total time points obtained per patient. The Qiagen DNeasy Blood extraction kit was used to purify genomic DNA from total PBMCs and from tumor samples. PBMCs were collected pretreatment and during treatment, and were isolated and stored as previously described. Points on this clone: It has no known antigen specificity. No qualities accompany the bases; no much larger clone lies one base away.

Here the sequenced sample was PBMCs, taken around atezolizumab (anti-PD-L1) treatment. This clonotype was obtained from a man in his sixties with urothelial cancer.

The DNA sequence is as follows: TGCGCCAGCAGCCCGTTCGCGGGATCCACTAACCAAGGATATGGCTACACCTTC. The translation is CASSPFAGSTNQGYGYTF. Recombination connected TRBV5-1 to TRBJ1-2, with the D gene not confidently named. V loses 4 bases, J loses 5 bases, and the germline ends lie 27 bases apart. The CDR3 has 18 amino acids, counting the end cysteine and phenylalanine. Just the 54-base CDR3 DNA is kept, in frame starting at base 1. Per the germline V gene, SGHRS is the CDR1 and YFSETQ is the CDR2.